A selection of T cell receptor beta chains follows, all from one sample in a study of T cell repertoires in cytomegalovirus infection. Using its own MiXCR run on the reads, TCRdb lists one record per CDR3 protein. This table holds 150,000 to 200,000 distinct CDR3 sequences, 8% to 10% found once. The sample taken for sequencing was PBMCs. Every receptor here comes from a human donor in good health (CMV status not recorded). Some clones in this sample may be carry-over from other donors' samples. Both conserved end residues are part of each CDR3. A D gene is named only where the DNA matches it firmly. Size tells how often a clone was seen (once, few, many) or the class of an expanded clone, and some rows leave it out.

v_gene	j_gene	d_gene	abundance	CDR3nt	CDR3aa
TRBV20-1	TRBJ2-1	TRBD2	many	TGCAGTGCACCGGTCGGGGGGGCCTTTGGTGAGCAGTTCTTC	CSAPVGGAFGEQFF
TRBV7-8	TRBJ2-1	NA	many	TGTGCCAGCAGCTTACGGATTTCCTACAATGAGCAGTTCTTC	CASSLRISYNEQFF
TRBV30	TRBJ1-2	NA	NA	TGTGCCTGGAGTTTTCAAATCGACGATGACTACACCTTC	CAWSFQIDDDYTF
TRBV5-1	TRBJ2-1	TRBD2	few	TGCGCCAGCAGCTTAAGCGGGGGGGCCAATGGCAATGAGCAGTTCTTC	CASSLSGGANGNEQFF
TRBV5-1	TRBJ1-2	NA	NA	TGCGCCAGCAGCTCGGGGGGGAACTATGGCTACACCTTC	CASSSGGNYGYTF
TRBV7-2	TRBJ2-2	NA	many	TGTGCCAGCAGCTTAAGAAGTGTCGGCGGGGAGCTGTTTTTT	CASSLRSVGGELFF
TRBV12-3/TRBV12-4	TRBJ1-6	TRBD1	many	TGTGCCAGCAGTGGTCCGGGACAGGGCCATAATTCACCCCTCCACTTT	CASSGPGQGHNSPLHF
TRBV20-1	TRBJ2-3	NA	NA	TGCAGTGCTAGATACAGCACAGATACGCAGTATTTT	CSARYSTDTQYF
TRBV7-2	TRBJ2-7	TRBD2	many	TGTGCCAGCAGCGGCCAGTCGGGGCGGGGGGGGACCTACGAGCAGTACTTC	CASSGQSGRGGTYEQYF
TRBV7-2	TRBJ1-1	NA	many	TGTGCCAGCAGCTTAGAAACAGCTCGGGACACTGAAGCTTTCTTT	CASSLETARDTEAFF
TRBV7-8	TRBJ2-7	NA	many	TGTGCCAGCAGCTTAGATGTAGCGGTGTACGAGCAGTACTTC	CASSLDVAVYEQYF
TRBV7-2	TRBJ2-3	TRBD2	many	TGTGCCAGCAGCCTAATAGCGGGAAGCACAGATACGCAGTATTTT	CASSLIAGSTDTQYF
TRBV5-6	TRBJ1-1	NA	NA	TGTGCCAGCAGCTTCGGGTGGACTGAAGCTTTCTTT	CASSFGWTEAFF
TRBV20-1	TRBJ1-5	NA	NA	TGCAGTGCTAGAGGAGGTTCAACCACTCAGCCCCAGCATTTT	CSARGGSTTQPQHF
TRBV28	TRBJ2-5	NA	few	TGTGCCAGCAGTTTTTCCGATCGGGAGACCCAGTACTTC	CASSFSDRETQYF
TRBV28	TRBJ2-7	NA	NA	TGTGCCAGCAGTCTACAGACAGTCCAAAGCTCCTACGAGCAGTACTTC	CASSLQTVQSSYEQYF
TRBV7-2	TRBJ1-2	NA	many	TGTGCCAGCACCTCAGGGGTGTCGAACTATGGCTACACCTTC	CASTSGVSNYGYTF
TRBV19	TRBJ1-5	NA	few	TGTGCCAGTAGTATTGGGTCGACAGCTAATCAGCCCCAGCATTTT	CASSIGSTANQPQHF
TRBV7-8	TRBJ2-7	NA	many	TGTGCCAGCAGCCAAGGGACGGATATCGAGCAGTACTTC	CASSQGTDIEQYF
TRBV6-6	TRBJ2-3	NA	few	TGTGCCAGCGGGATGGATACGCAGTATTTT	CASGMDTQYF
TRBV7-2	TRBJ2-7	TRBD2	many	TGTGCCAGCACCCCTTTAGCGGGAGTCGGCGAGCAGTACTTC	CASTPLAGVGEQYF
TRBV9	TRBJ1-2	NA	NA	TGTGCCAGCAGCGTAGTTGACAAACCTAACTATGGCTACACCTTC	CASSVVDKPNYGYTF
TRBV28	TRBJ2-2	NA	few	TGTGCCAGCAGACCTGACCCGGGCACCGGGGAGCTGTTTTTT	CASRPDPGTGELFF
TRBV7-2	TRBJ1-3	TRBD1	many	TGTGCCAGCAGCTTGACCGGGACAGGGCACGGAAACACCATATATTTT	CASSLTGTGHGNTIYF
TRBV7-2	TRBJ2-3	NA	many	TGTGCCAGCAGCTACGGGCCTTCCGCAGATACGCAGTATTTT	CASSYGPSADTQYF
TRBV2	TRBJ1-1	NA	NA	TGTGCCAGCGGATCCGGGAAGAACACTGAAGCTTTCTTT	CASGSGKNTEAFF
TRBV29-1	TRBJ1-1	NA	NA	TGCAGCGTTGAGGTGGGGCTTCGGGGCACTGAAGCTTTCTTT	CSVEVGLRGTEAFF
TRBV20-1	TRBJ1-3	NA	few	TGCAGTGCCGCAAACCAGGGCTTTGGAAACACCATATATTTT	CSAANQGFGNTIYF
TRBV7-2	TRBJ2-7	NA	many	TGTGCCAGCAGCTTAGAAACCGGGGGAGGAAAGGGGACCTACGAGCAGTACTTC	CASSLETGGGKGTYEQYF
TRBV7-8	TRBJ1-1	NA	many	TGTGCCACCTTGCAGAAAATGAACACTGAAGCTTTCTTT	CATLQKMNTEAFF
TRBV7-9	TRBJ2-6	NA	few	TGTGCCACCCTAAGTTCGGGTGCTGGGGCCAACGTCCTGACTTTC	CATLSSGAGANVLTF
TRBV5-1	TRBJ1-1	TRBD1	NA	TGCGCCAGCAGCCCGGGGGACAGGGCTACTGAAGCTTTCTTT	CASSPGDRATEAFF
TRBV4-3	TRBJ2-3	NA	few	TGCGCCAGCAGTCTGGACTTTACTAGCACAGATACGCAGTATTTT	CASSLDFTSTDTQYF
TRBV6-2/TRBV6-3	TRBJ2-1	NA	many	TGTGCCAGCAGTTCCTTGATTGTCAATGAGCAGTTCTTC	CASSSLIVNEQFF
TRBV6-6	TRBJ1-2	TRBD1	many	TGTGCCAGCTCAGAACAGGGGAAAGACTATGGCTACACCTTC	CASSEQGKDYGYTF
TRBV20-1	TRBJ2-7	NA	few	TGCAGTGCTAGACCTGAACTAGGCTACGAGCAGTACTTC	CSARPELGYEQYF
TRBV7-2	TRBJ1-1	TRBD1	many	TGTGCCAGCAGCTTGCTCCCCGGGACAGGGGAAGCTTTCTTT	CASSLLPGTGEAFF
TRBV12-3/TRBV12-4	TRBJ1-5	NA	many	TGTGCCAGCAGTTCCCACGCGGGCAATCAGCCCCAGCATTTT	CASSSHAGNQPQHF
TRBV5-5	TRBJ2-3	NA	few	TGTGCCAGCAGCTTGGGGCACAGGATCAACACAGATACGCAGTATTTT	CASSLGHRINTDTQYF
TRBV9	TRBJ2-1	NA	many	TGTGCCAGCAGCTCCCTTGGGGCGGGCTCCTACAATGAGCAGTTCTTC	CASSSLGAGSYNEQFF
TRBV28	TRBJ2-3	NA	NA	TGTGCCAGCAGTTCCGTCGACTCCGGCGGCCCAGATACGCAGTATTTT	CASSSVDSGGPDTQYF
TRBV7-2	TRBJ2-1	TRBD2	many	TGTGCCAGCAGCATAGCGGGGAGCAATGAGCAGTTCTTC	CASSIAGSNEQFF